These T cell receptor beta chains were read from a single sample in a study of post-analysis software for immune sequencing data. Each CDR3 protein gets one entry after TCRdb re-called the PCR reads with MiXCR. The table has under 650,000 distinct CDR3 sequences, roughly 46% seen once. The sequencing sample was made of blood. The receptors were sampled from a girl under 18 with multiple sclerosis. Each CDR3 is given with its conserved first and last residue. A D gene is named only where the DNA matches it firmly. Some rows have no size entry. The others give once, few or many, or a class for an expanded clone.

j_gene | v_gene | abundance | d_gene | CDR3nt | CDR3aa
TRBJ2-1 | TRBV20-1 | few | TRBD1 | TGCAGTGCTAGCGCATCCGGGACAGGTGGCCTTAGCAATGAGCAGTTCTTC | CSASASGTGGLSNEQFF
TRBJ2-1 | TRBV29-1 | - | - | TGCAGCGTTCGAAGGGAAGGCAATGGGCAGTTCTTC | CSVRREGNGQFF
TRBJ2-4 | TRBV27 | few | TRBD2 | TGTGCCAGCAGTTTATCTACCACTAGCGGGGGGACCAAGAACATTCAGTACTTC | CASSLSTTSGGTKNIQYF
TRBJ2-1 | TRBV6-4 | - | - | TGTGCCAGCAGTGACAGACTTAACAATGAGCAGTTCTTC | CASSDRLNNEQFF
TRBJ2-3 | TRBV6-4 | - | TRBD2 | TGTGCCAGCAGTGAGACTAGCGGGCACACAGATACGCAGTATTTT | CASSETSGHTDTQYF
TRBJ2-1 | TRBV9 | - | - | TGTGCCAGCAGCGAGGGGACACCCCCTTTCTACCGAAATGAGCAGTTCTTC | CASSEGTPPFYRNEQFF
TRBJ2-5 | TRBV2 | - | - | TGTGCCAGCACCCCAATAGAGACCCAGTACTTC | CASTPIETQYF
TRBJ2-5 | TRBV10-1 | - | - | TGCGCCAGCAGTATAGGGGAGCGAGAGACCCAGTACTTC | CASSIGERETQYF
TRBJ2-5 | TRBV7-9 | few | - | TGTGCCAGCAGCTTAGTGGTTACAGCCCAAGAGACCCAGTACTTC | CASSLVVTAQETQYF
TRBJ1-5 | TRBV7-2 | - | - | TGTGCCAGCAGCTGGGGGGCGAGCAATCAGCCCCAGCATTTT | CASSWGASNQPQHF
TRBJ2-1 | TRBV29-1 | - | TRBD2 | TGCAGCGTTGAAGATGGGACTATCAAGTTCTTC | CSVEDGTIKFF
TRBJ1-5 | TRBV7-2 | - | TRBD1 | TGTGCCAGCAGCACCGGGACAGTTCAGCCCCAGCATTTT | CASSTGTVQPQHF
TRBJ1-1 | TRBV12-3/TRBV12-4 | - | - | TGTGCCAGCAGTCCTGGGGCCCTGAACACTGAAGCTTTCTTT | CASSPGALNTEAFF